What follows are 22 T cell receptor beta chains derived from one specimen sequenced in a study of T cells in Graves' hyperthyroidism and ophthalmopathy. The TCR beta CDR3 regions underwent amplification using RNA transcripts as the source. TCR CDR3 regions were first amplified by RT-PCR with HTBI primers. Using its own MiXCR run on the multiplex PCR reads, TCRdb lists one record per CDR3 protein. The table shows fewer than 700,000 distinct CDR3 sequences, with roughly 17% occurring only once. Material for sequencing was blood. All receptors derive from a woman younger than 30 with Graves' ophthalmopathy.

This clonotype has only a few counts. The chain combines TRBV5-5 with TRBJ1-5, with D possibly being TRBD1 (5 bases). Germline V gene sequence: CDR1 SGHKS, CDR2 YYEKEE (reference sequence). CDR3 length: 13 residues. Trimming cost V 0 bases and J 6 bases, with 7 bases left between them. CDR3: CASSLVGGQPQHF. CDR3 nucleotides: TGTGCCAGCAGCTTGGTGGGGGGTCAGCCCCAGCATTTT.

This clonotype has ten or more counts. The genes are TRBV11-2 and TRBJ2-7, with a weak D call TRBD2 (5 bases). CDR3 size: 14 residues. CDR1 is SGHAT, CDR2 FQNNGV, per germline. The ends were cut back, 8 bases at V and 2 bases at J, with 16 bases in the middle. The CDR3 nucleotides are TGTGCCAGCTCGGGCAAGCGGAACCCCTACGAGCAGTACTTC. It specifies CASSGKRNPYEQYF.

The J gene is TRBJ1-4, the V gene TRBV29-1, with a weak D call TRBD1 (5 bases). Germline loops: CDR1 SQVTM, CDR2 ANQGSEA. The CDR3 is 13 amino acids. V dropped 7 bases and J dropped 6 bases, with 15 bases sitting between them. Written as DNA, the CDR3 is TGCAGCGCTGCCGGGGCAGGGTATGAAAAACTGTTTTTT. It is translated as CSAAGAGYEKLFF.

The V gene is TRBV28, the J gene TRBJ2-1; 9 bases map to TRBD2. V was pared by 2 bases and J by 8 bases, with 7 bases of the junction left unmatched. The CDR3 is 15 amino acids. CDR1 is MDHEN and CDR2 is SYDVKM in the germline V gene. In DNA form, the CDR3 reads TGTGCCAGCAGTTTACGGCTAGCGGGATTGCATGAGCAGTTCTTC. Amino acids: CASSLRLAGLHEQFF.

This clonotype was seen more than once but under ten times. The J gene is TRBJ2-7, the V gene TRBV11-2, with D perhaps TRBD2 (7 bases). Germline V gives CDR1 SGHAT, CDR2 FQNNGV. Trimming cost V 2 bases and J 2 bases, with 22 bases left between them. The CDR3 consists of 18 residues. The CDR3, as DNA: TGTGCCAGCAGCTTAAGCCAAGGGGGGGACACCCTCACCTACGAGCAGTACTTC. It encodes CASSLSQGGDTLTYEQYF.

In its sample, this clonotype was seen many times. The V gene is TRBV28, the J gene TRBJ1-5, with no clear D. Deletions cut 6 bases from V and 2 bases from J, with 11 bases between. Germline loops: CDR1 MDHEN, CDR2 SYDVKM. The length of the CDR3 is 14 residues. The CDR3: CASRVSGGNQPQHF. CDR3 nucleotide sequence: TGTGCCAGCAGGGTTAGCGGGGGCAATCAGCCCCAGCATTTT.

This clonotype came up a few times. The rearrangement uses TRBV29-1 and TRBJ1-1; 7 bases are shared with TRBD1. Germline lookup yields CDR1 SQVTM and CDR2 ANQGSEA. The CDR3 is 13 residues long. V lost 6 bases to trimming and J lost 0 bases; unmatched junction nucleotides: 4. CDR3 protein: CSVNRGLNTEAFF. CDR3 in DNA: TGCAGCGTGAACAGGGGATTGAACACTGAAGCTTTCTTT.

CDR3 DNA: TGTGCCACCAGCAGAGATCTGGGCAGCCAAGAGACCCAGTACTTC. This encodes CATSRDLGSQETQYF. The genes are TRBV15 and TRBJ2-5; D is unresolved. Germline V gene data show CDR1 as LNHNV and CDR2 as YYDKDF (reference sequence). The CDR3 consists of 15 residues. V gave up 0 bases and J gave up 1 base, with 9 bases separating them.

This clonotype was counted at least ten times. The rearrangement uses TRBV5-1 and TRBJ1-6; unclear D gene. This CDR3 region has 16 residues. Germline V gene data show CDR1 as SGHRS and CDR2 as YFSETQ. V was pared by 1 base and J by 2 bases, with 10 bases between. The CDR3 DNA reads as TGCGCCAGCAGCTTGTTCGGGAACCCCTATAATTCACCCCTCCACTTT. It codes for CASSLFGNPYNSPLHF.

This clonotype was counted many times. The rearrangement links TRBV5-1 to TRBJ1-1, with D hard to call. This CDR3 spans 14 amino acids. Per the germline V gene, CDR1 is SGHRS and CDR2 is YFSETQ. Deletions cut 0 bases from V and 0 bases from J, with 6 bases between. The CDR3 here is CASSLGAMNTEAFF. Here the CDR3 DNA reads TGCGCCAGCAGCTTGGGGGCAATGAACACTGAAGCTTTCTTT.

This clonotype was recorded a few times. This chain joins TRBV5-1 and TRBJ1-6; 8 bases are a match to TRBD1. Germline CDR1 reads SGHRS; CDR2 reads YFSETQ. V shed 0 bases and J 10 bases; nucleotides not matched to a gene: 6. This CDR3 spans 15 amino acids. CDR3 nucleotides: TGCGCCAGCAGCTTGGGACAGGGGTTGGAGTCACCCCTCCACTTT. Encoded protein: CASSLGQGLESPLHF.

In this sample, this clonotype turned up many times. V gene TRBV7-2 combines with J gene TRBJ2-7, with D tentatively TRBD2 (6 bases). The CDR3 is 18 residues long. Trimming took off 4 bases at V and 4 bases at J, with 26 bases between the two ends. From germline, CDR1 is SGHTA and CDR2 FQGNSA. Here the CDR3 DNA reads TGTGCCAGCAGCTCCCGCGGTTGGAGGCAGGGACTTGGGTACGAGCAGTACTTC. Translation gives CASSSRGWRQGLGYEQYF.

This clonotype was detected many times. V and J are TRBV5-5 and TRBJ2-2; weak D call: TRBD2 (5 bases). CDR3 size: 15 residues. In germline, CDR1 is SGHKS, CDR2 YYEKEE (reference sequence). V shed 2 bases and J shed 2 bases, with 10 bases lying between them. As DNA, the CDR3 is TGTGCCAGCAGCTTAGGACTGACCAACACCGGGGAGCTGTTTTTT. Translated: CASSLGLTNTGELFF.

This clonotype has ten or more counts. The J gene is TRBJ2-7, the V gene TRBV27; TRBD2 matches at 11 bases. CDR1 MNHEY and CDR2 SMNVEV come from the germline V gene (reference sequence). The CDR3 is made up of 14 amino acids. V was pared by 3 bases and J by 3 bases, with 1 base of the junction left unmatched. CDR3 in amino acids: CASSFGTSGYEQYF. CDR3 nucleotide sequence: TGTGCCAGCAGTTTCGGGACTAGCGGCTACGAGCAGTACTTC.

There are many counts of this clonotype. The chain joins TRBV6-2 or TRBV6-3 to TRBJ2-7; no firm D call. The V end was cut by 6 bases, the J end by 1 base, with 19 bases between. CDR3 size: 16 residues. CDR1 and CDR2 (germline): MNHEY, SVGEGT. This chain's CDR3 is CASRGRTTLNSYEQYF. The DNA of the CDR3 is TGTGCCAGCAGGGGAAGAACTACCCTCAATTCCTACGAGCAGTACTTC.

The V call is TRBV27, the J call TRBJ2-1; possible D gene TRBD2, 5 bases. The germline gives CDR1 MNHEY, CDR2 SMNVEV (reference sequence). V dropped 6 bases and J dropped 4 bases, with 13 bases sitting between them. The CDR3 has 14 amino acids. Here the CDR3 reads CASRKRARYNEQFF. The CDR3 DNA reads as TGTGCCAGCAGGAAGAGGGCCCGGTACAATGAGCAGTTCTTC.

There are many counts of this clonotype. This rearrangement joins TRBV3-1 to TRBJ1-1; maybe TRBD1 (5 bases). Germline CDR1 and CDR2: LGHDT and YNNKEL (reference sequence). Trimming took off 1 base at V and 0 bases at J, with 9 bases between the two ends. The CDR3 is 15 residues long. The CDR3 here is CASSQASTVNTEAFF. The CDR3 DNA is TGTGCCAGCAGCCAAGCCTCGACAGTGAACACTGAAGCTTTCTTT.

There are many counts of this clonotype. V gene TRBV27 combines with J gene TRBJ2-7, with 9 bases fitting TRBD2. Germline-derived CDR1 and CDR2 are MNHEY and SMNVEV (reference sequence). V dropped 0 bases and J dropped 2; count of bases not matched to a gene: 8. The CDR3 loop spans 17 amino acids. DNA of the CDR3: TGTGCCAGCAGTTTATCCTCCCCTAGCGGGGCCCCCTACGAGCAGTACTTC. Translated, it gives CASSLSSPSGAPYEQYF.

The rearrangement joins TRBV27 to TRBJ2-5; 7 bases are shared with TRBD1. V shed 5 bases and J 5 bases; nucleotides not matched to a gene: 5. The CDR3 has 13 amino acids. In germline, CDR1 is MNHEY, CDR2 SMNVEV (reference sequence). Here the CDR3 DNA reads TGTGCCAGCAGTGACAGGGAGAGCGAGACCCAGTACTTC. It codes for CASSDRESETQYF.

This clonotype was counted at least ten times. The CDR3 protein is CAWSTGTDYGYTF. The CDR3 DNA reads TGTGCCTGGAGTACCGGGACAGACTATGGCTACACCTTC. The V and J genes are TRBV30 and TRBJ1-2; 7 bases align to TRBD1. CDR1 and CDR2 (germline): GTSNPN, SVGIG (reference sequence). V dropped 2 bases and J dropped 3; count of bases not matched to a gene: 3. The CDR3 length is 13 residues. Full variable domain (missing parts from reference TRBV30 and TRBJ1-2): SQTIHQWPATLVQPVGSPLSLECTVEGTSNPNLYWYRQAAGRGLQLLFYSVGIGQISSEVPQNLSASRPQDRQFILSSKKLLLSDSGFYLCAWSTGTDYGYTFGSGTRLTVV.

This clonotype has only one observation. CDR3 sequence: CASSHTTGGCNYGYTF. The DNA of the CDR3 is TGTGCCAGCAGTCACACTACAGGAGGCTGTAACTATGGCTACACCTTC. The chain links TRBV11-2 to TRBJ1-2, with a weak D call TRBD1 (5 bases). CDR1 and CDR2 from the germline V gene are SGHAT and FQNNGV. There are 16 residues in the CDR3. Trimming stripped 6 bases from V and 1 base from J, with 18 bases between.

The V call is TRBV28, the J call TRBJ2-7; D gene unclear. V was cut by 10 bases and J by 2 bases, with 12 bases left in between. The length of the CDR3 is 12 residues. Germline V gene lookup returns CDR1 MDHEN and CDR2 SYDVKM. The CDR3 here is CATVGFPYEQYF. The CDR3 bases are TGTGCCACCGTGGGATTCCCCTACGAGCAGTACTTC.